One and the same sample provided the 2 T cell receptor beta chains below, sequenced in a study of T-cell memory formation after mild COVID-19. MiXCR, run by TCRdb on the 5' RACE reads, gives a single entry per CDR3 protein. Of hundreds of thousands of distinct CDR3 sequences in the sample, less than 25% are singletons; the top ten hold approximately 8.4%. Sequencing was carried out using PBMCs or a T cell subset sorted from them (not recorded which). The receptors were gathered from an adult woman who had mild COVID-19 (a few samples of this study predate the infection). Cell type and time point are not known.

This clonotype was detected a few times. This chain's CDR3 is CSVEEDRVGTQYF. The DNA of the CDR3 is TGCAGCGTTGAAGAGGACAGGGTGGGGACCCAGTACTTC. This rearrangement joins TRBV29-1 to TRBJ2-5; 8 positions agree with TRBD1. V lost 0 bases and J lost 7; bases outside the gene matches: 4. Germline V CDR1 and CDR2: SQVTM, ANQGSEA. This CDR3 is 13 amino acids long.

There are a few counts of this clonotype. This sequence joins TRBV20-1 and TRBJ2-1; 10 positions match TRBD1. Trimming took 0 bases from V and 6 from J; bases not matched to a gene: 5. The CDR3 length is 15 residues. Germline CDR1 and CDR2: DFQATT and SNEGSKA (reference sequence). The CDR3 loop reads CSARDGGTGVNEQFF. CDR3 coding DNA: TGCAGTGCTAGAGATGGGGGGACAGGGGTCAATGAGCAGTTCTTC.